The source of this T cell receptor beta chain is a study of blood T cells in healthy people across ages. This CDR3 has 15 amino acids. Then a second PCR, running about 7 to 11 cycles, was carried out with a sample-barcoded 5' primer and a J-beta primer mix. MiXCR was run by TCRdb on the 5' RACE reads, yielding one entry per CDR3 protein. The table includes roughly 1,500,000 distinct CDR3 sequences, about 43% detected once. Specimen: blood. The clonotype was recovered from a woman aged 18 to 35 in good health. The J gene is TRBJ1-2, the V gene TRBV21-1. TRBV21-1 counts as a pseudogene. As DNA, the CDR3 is TGTGCCAGCAGCAAGACTGTGGCTGTAATCTATGGCTACACCTTC. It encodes CASSKTVAVIYGYTF.